These 19 T cell receptor beta chains originate from one sample sequenced in a study of T-cell reconstitution after alpha-beta-depleted transplantation in children. Unique molecular identifiers tagged the TCRbeta library. One entry per CDR3 protein results from TCRdb running MiXCR on the PCR reads. The data contain roughly 400,000 distinct CDR3 sequences, 43% of them seen just once; the ten biggest clones take up 27%. Sequencing was performed on PBMCs, taken before TCRalphabeta/CD19-depleted stem cell transplant. The source is a girl aged 2 to 10 with aplastic anemia, due to receive a stem cell transplant.

This chain connects TRBV19 to TRBJ2-1; D call uncertain. Looked up from germline, CDR1 is LNHDA and CDR2 is SQIVND (reference sequence). Trimming shortened V by 7 bases and J by 7 bases, and 8 bases separated the two germline ends. The CDR3 loop spans 11 amino acids. CDR3: CASMDVNEQFF. The CDR3 bases are TGTGCCAGTATGGACGTGAATGAGCAGTTCTTC.

The chain couples TRBV20-1 to TRBJ1-6; D remains ambiguous. This CDR3 has 14 amino acids. V lost 3 bases and J lost 5, with 11 bases in between. Germline lookup yields CDR1 DFQATT and CDR2 SNEGSKA (reference sequence). The CDR3 DNA reads as TGCAGTGCTAGTTCAGGATTTAATAATTCACCCCTCCACTTT. Translating gives CSASSGFNNSPLHF.

The chain is built from TRBV12-3 or TRBV12-4 and TRBJ1-5, with D maybe TRBD1 (5 bases). V dropped 4 bases and J dropped 7 bases, with 14 bases sitting between them. This CDR3 spans 14 amino acids. CDR3 protein: CASSSRGDGQPQHF. The DNA for the CDR3 is TGTGCCAGCAGTTCCCGGGGGGATGGGCAGCCCCAGCATTTT.

The chain links TRBV6-1 to TRBJ1-1; D uncertain. CDR1 is MNHNS, CDR2 SASEGT, per germline. The CDR3 loop spans 14 amino acids. V was shortened by 6 bases and J by 2 bases, with 13 bases between the two germline ends. For the CDR3, the DNA is TGTGCCAGCAGCCCGACATTCCTAAACACTGAAGCTTTCTTT. It translates to CASSPTFLNTEAFF.

This clonotype was detected ten times or more. The chain uses TRBV18 and TRBJ2-5; a possible D gene is TRBD2 (6 bases). Deletions cut 2 bases from V and 4 bases from J, with 8 bases between. The CDR3 covers 13 residues. Germline V gene lookup returns CDR1 KGHSH and CDR2 LQKENI. CDR3 sequence reads: CASSPLGGETQYF. The CDR3 coding sequence is TGTGCCAGCTCACCATTGGGGGGAGAGACCCAGTACTTC.

At least ten counts were recorded for this clonotype. The chain carries TRBV12-3 or TRBV12-4 and TRBJ2-7, with 9 nucleotides matching TRBD1. With 6 bases clipped from V and 2 bases from J, the junction kept 11 bases outside the gene matches. The CDR3 runs to 16 residues. The CDR3 protein is CASRTTGGPDPYEQYF. The DNA of the CDR3 is TGTGCCAGCAGAACCACAGGGGGCCCAGACCCCTACGAGCAGTACTTC.

This clonotype was observed at least ten times. The chain employs TRBV12-3 or TRBV12-4 and TRBJ1-5; D is possibly TRBD1 (6 bases). CDR3 size: 14 residues. V dropped 5 bases and J dropped 6 bases, with 14 bases sitting between them. CDR3 sequence: CASSLTGSGQPQHF. Written as DNA, the CDR3 is TGTGCCAGCAGTCTAACAGGGTCGGGTCAGCCCCAGCATTTT.

This clonotype occurred a few times. The rearrangement uses TRBV5-5 and TRBJ2-7; no clear D gene. The CDR3 runs 14 residues. V was pared by 2 bases and J by 1 base, with 10 bases between. The germline CDR1 and CDR2 sequences are SGHKS and YYEKEE (reference sequence). The CDR3 protein is CASSLGYGSYEQYF. DNA of the CDR3: TGTGCCAGCAGCTTAGGGTATGGTTCCTACGAGCAGTACTTC.

The chain uses TRBV11-2 and TRBJ1-3; D gene ambiguous. The V end was cut by 3 bases, the J end by 16 bases, with 10 bases between. This CDR3 has 10 residues. CDR1 and CDR2 from the germline V gene are SGHAT and FQNNGV. The CDR3 bases are TGTGCCAGCAGCTTCGGCCAGATGTATTTT. Translating gives CASSFGQMYF.

The chain combines TRBV4-1 with TRBJ2-1; 14 nucleotides match TRBD2. Losses at the gene ends were 3 bases for V and 4 bases for J; bases not matched to a gene: 8. The CDR3 totals 18 residues. Looked up from germline, CDR1 is MGHRA and CDR2 is YSYEKL. As DNA, the CDR3 is TGCGCCAGCAGCCACCTCAGACTAGCGGGAGGGAGATACAATGAGCAGTTCTTC. Translated, it gives CASSHLRLAGGRYNEQFF.

This clonotype was counted a single time. At one end, the junction sequence differs from germline, possibly due to a read error. The chain couples TRBV4-1 to TRBJ2-5; D gene ambiguous. The CDR3 consists of 14 residues. Germline V CDR1 and CDR2: MGHRA, YSYEKL. In DNA, the CDR3 is TGCGCCATCAGCAGACTGCCAGGATTAGAGACCCAGTACTTC. Translated, it gives CAISRLPGLETQYF.

CDR3 protein: CASSLTGGPETQYF. The CDR3 DNA reads as TGTGCCAGCAGCCTCACAGGGGGCCCAGAGACCCAGTACTTC. The rearrangement joins TRBV7-9 to TRBJ2-5; 9 nucleotides align to TRBD1. V shed 5 bases, J shed 4 bases, and the junction held 5 bases outside the gene matches. The CDR3 extends over 14 amino acids. The germline V gene has CDR1 SEHNR and CDR2 FQNEAQ (reference sequence).

This clonotype was observed many times. The chain employs TRBV12-3 or TRBV12-4 and TRBJ2-7, with a tentative D call TRBD1 (7 bases). Trimming left V 5 bases short and J 5 bases short, with 16 bases between. The CDR3 is made up of 14 amino acids. The CDR3 sequence is CASSPIGGGNEQYF. The CDR3 DNA is TGTGCCAGCAGTCCAATCGGAGGGGGCAACGAGCAGTACTTC.

This clonotype has ten or more counts. The CDR3 DNA reads as TGCAGTGCTAGAGGCTGGGAGGGGTCCTACGAGCAGTACTTC. Translated, it gives CSARGWEGSYEQYF. The genes are TRBV20-1 and TRBJ2-7; 7 bases line up with TRBD2. The CDR3 totals 14 residues. CDR1 DFQATT and CDR2 SNEGSKA come from the germline V gene (reference sequence). Trimming removed 1 base from V and 1 base from J; junction bases left unmatched: 4.

This clonotype was counted at least ten times. V usage is TRBV29-1 and J usage is TRBJ1-4; no clear D. The CDR3 has 10 residues. Trimming left V 6 bases short and J 5 bases short, with 4 bases between. CDR1 and CDR2 from the germline V gene are SQVTM and ANQGSEA. In DNA, the CDR3 is TGCAGCGTGGGGAATGAAAAACTGTTTTTT. Residues: CSVGNEKLFF. The entire variable domain, with the rest obtained from reference TRBV29-1 and TRBJ1-4, is as follows: SAVISQKPSRDICQRGTSLTIQCQVDSQVTMMFWYRQQPGQSLTLIATANQGSEATYESGFVIDKFPISRPNLTFSTLTVSNMSPEDSSIYLCSVGNEKLFFGSGTQLSVL.

The chain has TRBV5-1 and TRBJ1-5, with TRBD1 identical over 8 bases. With V trimmed by 4 bases and J by 5 bases, 5 bases remained unmatched. This CDR3 spans 14 amino acids. Germline CDR1 is SGHRS and CDR2 is YFSETQ. DNA for the CDR3: TGCGCCAGCAGCCCCGGACAGGGCGATCAGCCCCAGCATTTT. Translation: CASSPGQGDQPQHF.

The gene calls are TRBV4-1 and TRBJ2-7; D is perhaps TRBD2 (5 bases). The V gene's germline CDR1 is MGHRA and CDR2 YSYEKL. V shed 6 bases and J shed 0 bases, with 18 bases lying between them. The CDR3 spans 16 residues. Here the CDR3 DNA reads TGCGCCAGCAGTTACCTAGCAGAAGCTAGCTCCTACGAGCAGTACTTC. Amino acids: CASSYLAEASSYEQYF.

This clonotype was counted at least ten times. The genes are TRBV5-6 and TRBJ2-2; 7 nucleotides match TRBD1. J lost 4 bases, V lost 4 bases, and 19 bases had no gene match. Per the germline V gene, CDR1 is SGHDT and CDR2 is YYEEEE. The CDR3 runs to 19 residues. The CDR3 region has the DNA TGTGCCAGCAGCCAGACCTCGACAGGGAACCGGATCGGCACCGGGGAGCTGTTTTTT. It yields the protein CASSQTSTGNRIGTGELFF.

This chain joins TRBV7-2 and TRBJ2-1; TRBD2 matches at 11 bases. V was pared by 2 bases and J by 4 bases, with 4 bases of the junction left unmatched. Germline-derived CDR1 and CDR2 are SGHTA and FQGNSA. The CDR3 extends over 16 amino acids. CDR3 sequence: CASSLRGLAVYNEQFF. In DNA, the CDR3 is TGTGCCAGCAGCTTAAGGGGACTAGCGGTATACAATGAGCAGTTCTTC.